Judged by abundance, the clone carrying this T cell receptor beta chain is medium-sized. What it binds is unknown. The germline CDR1 and CDR2 sequences are MNHEY and SVGAGI. Between the trimmed V and J ends, which lost 2 bases and 0 bases, there was a span of 13 bases. The CDR3 has 16 amino acids. Multiplex touch-down PCR with TRB-A/B primers amplified rearranged V-D-J TRB sequences. TCRdb redid the calling of the multiplex PCR reads with MiXCR, one entry per CDR3 protein. The sample holds 5,000 or so distinct CDR3 sequences, under 25% seen once. The sample is drawn from a study of T cell repertoires in aging, cancer and after chemotherapy. About the research overall: The whole study produced a dataset of around 9 million TCR reads.

Peripheral blood genomic DNA, not sorted cells or RNA, was the template. Points from the study as a whole: Median generation probability rose over the chemotherapy interval in each cancer cohort, suggesting rebound thymic output. Untreated cancer patients had significantly lower blood TCR diversity than age-matched healthy donors.

The material sequenced was blood. This receptor was obtained from a human donor in good health. The donor label of this sample is uncertain. This sequence joins TRBV6-5 and TRBJ1-2; a possible D gene is TRBD1 (5 bases). The CDR3 DNA is TGTGCCAGCAGTTACACCCGACAGCCACCTAACTATGGCTACACCTTC. Translation: CASSYTRQPPNYGYTF.